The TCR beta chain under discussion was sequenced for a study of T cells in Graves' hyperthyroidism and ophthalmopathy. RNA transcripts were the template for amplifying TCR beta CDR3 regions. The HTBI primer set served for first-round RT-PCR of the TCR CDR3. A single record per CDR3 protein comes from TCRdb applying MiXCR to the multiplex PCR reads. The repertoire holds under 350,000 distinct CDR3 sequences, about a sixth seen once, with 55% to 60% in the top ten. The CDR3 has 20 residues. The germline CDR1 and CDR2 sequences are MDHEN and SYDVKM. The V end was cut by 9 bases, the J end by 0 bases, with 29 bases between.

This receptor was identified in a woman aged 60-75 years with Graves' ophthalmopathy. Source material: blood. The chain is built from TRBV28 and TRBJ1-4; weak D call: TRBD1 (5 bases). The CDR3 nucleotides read TGTGCCAGGGCCTCTTTTCCATACAGGCCAGTCCCTGCAACTAATGAAAAACTGTTTTTT. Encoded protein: CARASFPYRPVPATNEKLFF.